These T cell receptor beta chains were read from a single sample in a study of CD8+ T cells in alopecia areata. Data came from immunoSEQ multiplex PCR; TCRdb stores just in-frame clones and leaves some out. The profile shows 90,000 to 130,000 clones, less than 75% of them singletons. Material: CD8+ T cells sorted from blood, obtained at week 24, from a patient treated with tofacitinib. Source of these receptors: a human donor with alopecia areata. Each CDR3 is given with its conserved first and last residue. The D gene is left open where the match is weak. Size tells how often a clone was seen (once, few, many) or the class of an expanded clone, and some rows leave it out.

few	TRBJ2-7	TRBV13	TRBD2	CATTEGRGYEQYF	TGTGCCACCACCGAAGGGAGGGGCTACGAGCAGTACTTC
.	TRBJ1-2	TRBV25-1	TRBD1	CASSEFTGVYYGYTF	TGTGCCAGCAGTGAATTCACAGGGGTGTACTATGGCTACACCTTC
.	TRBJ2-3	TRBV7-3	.	CASSWGRGYTDTQYF	TGTGCCAGCAGCTGGGGGCGCGGCTACACAGATACGCAGTATTTT
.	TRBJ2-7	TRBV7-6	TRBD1	CASSPGGGYYEQYF	TGTGCCAGCAGCCCAGGGGGTGGATACTACGAGCAGTACTTC
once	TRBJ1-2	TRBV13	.	CASSSGYYGYTF	TGTGCCAGCAGCTCAGGGTACTATGGCTACACCTTC
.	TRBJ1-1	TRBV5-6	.	CASRWSELSEAFF	TGTGCCAGCAGATGGTCCGAACTAAGTGAAGCTTTCTTT
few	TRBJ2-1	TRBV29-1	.	CSVEEGGRYNEQFF	TGCAGCGTTGAGGAGGGGGGCAGGTACAATGAGCAGTTCTTC
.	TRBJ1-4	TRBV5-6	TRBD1	CASSVGQSNEKLFF	TGTGCCAGCAGCGTGGGACAGTCGAATGAAAAACTGTTTTTT
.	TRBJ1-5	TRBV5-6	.	CASSFLSQPQHF	TGTGCCAGCAGCTTTCTCAGTCAGCCCCAGCATTTT
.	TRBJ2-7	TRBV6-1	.	CASTLVREPYEQYF	TGTGCCAGCACCCTGGTGAGGGAGCCTTACGAGCAGTACTTC
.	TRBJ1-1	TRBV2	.	CASSGVRDNTMNTEAFF	TGTGCCAGCAGTGGGGTCCGGGACAACACGATGAACACTGAAGCTTTCTTT
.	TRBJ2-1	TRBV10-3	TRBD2	CAISEPERGDYEQFF	TGTGCCATCAGTGAGCCCGAGCGGGGGGACTATGAGCAGTTCTTC
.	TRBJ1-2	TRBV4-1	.	CASSQEVGGNYGYTF	TGCGCCAGCAGCCAAGAAGTAGGAGGGAACTATGGCTACACCTTC
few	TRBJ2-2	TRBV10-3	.	CAIRDEAGAKPYTGELFF	TGTGCCATCAGGGACGAGGCGGGGGCCAAACCATACACCGGGGAGCTGTTTTTT
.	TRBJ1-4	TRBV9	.	CASSASGAAEELFF	TGTGCCAGCAGCGCCAGCGGGGCCGCGGAGGAACTGTTTTTT
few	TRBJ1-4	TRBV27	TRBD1	CASSLGQAGEKLFF	TGTGCCAGCAGTTTGGGACAGGCAGGGGAAAAACTGTTTTTT
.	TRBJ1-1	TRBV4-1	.	CASSLYGEEMNTEAFF	TGCGCCAGCAGCCTTTACGGTGAGGAGATGAACACTGAAGCTTTCTTT
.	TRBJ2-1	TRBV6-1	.	CASSEVIYNEQFF	TGTGCCAGCAGTGAAGTTATCTACAATGAGCAGTTCTTC
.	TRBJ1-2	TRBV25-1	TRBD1	CASSEWGTGVEGYTF	TGTGCCAGCAGTGAATGGGGGACAGGGGTAGAGGGCTACACCTTC
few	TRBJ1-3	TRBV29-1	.	CSVEDSSSGNTIYF	TGCAGCGTTGAGGACAGCTCCTCTGGAAACACCATATATTTT
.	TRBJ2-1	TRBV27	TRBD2	CATTTSGGYYNEQFF	TGTGCCACTACGACTAGCGGGGGGTACTACAATGAGCAGTTCTTC
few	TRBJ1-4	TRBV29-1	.	CSVYSDGEKLFF	TGCAGCGTCTACTCGGACGGGGAAAAACTGTTTTTT
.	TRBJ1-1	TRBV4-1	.	CASSQVGGLEEAFF	TGCGCCAGCAGCCAAGTAGGTGGACTCGAAGAAGCTTTCTTT
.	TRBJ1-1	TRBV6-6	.	CASSYEDPEAFF	TGTGCCAGCAGTTACGAAGACCCTGAAGCTTTCTTT
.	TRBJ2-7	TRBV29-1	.	CSARAGAIHEQYF	TGCAGCGCCCGCGCGGGGGCTATCCACGAGCAGTACTTC
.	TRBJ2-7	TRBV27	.	CASGDSYEQYF	TGTGCCAGCGGGGACTCCTACGAGCAGTACTTC
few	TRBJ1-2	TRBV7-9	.	CASSPTYREAGYTF	TGTGCCAGCAGCCCTACTTACAGGGAGGCTGGCTACACCTTC
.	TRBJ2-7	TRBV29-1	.	CSVIEYEQYF	TGCAGCGTTATAGAGTACGAGCAGTACTTC
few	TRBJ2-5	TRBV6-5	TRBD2	CASRGSSGYQETQYF	TGTGCCAGCAGAGGGTCTAGCGGATACCAAGAGACCCAGTACTTC
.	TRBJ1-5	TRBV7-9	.	CASSLIHSYSNQPQHF	TGTGCCAGCAGCTTAATACATTCCTATAGCAATCAGCCCCAGCATTTT
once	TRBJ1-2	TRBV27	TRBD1	CASSSTGPYGYTF	TGTGCCAGCAGTTCGACAGGGCCCTATGGCTACACCTTC
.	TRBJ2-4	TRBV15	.	CATSYPGESKNIQYF	TGTGCCACCAGCTATCCAGGAGAATCCAAAAACATTCAGTACTTC
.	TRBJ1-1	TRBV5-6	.	CASSLGGVSTEAFF	TGTGCCAGCAGCTTGGGAGGGGTAAGCACTGAAGCTTTCTTT
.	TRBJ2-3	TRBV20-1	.	CSARGGDTQYF	TGCAGTGCTAGGGGCGGGGATACGCAGTATTTT
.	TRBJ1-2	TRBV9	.	CASSPQQGAGGYTF	TGTGCCAGCAGCCCACAACAGGGAGCGGGGGGCTACACCTTC
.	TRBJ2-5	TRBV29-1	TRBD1	CSVGGQGQETQYF	TGCAGCGTCGGGGGACAGGGTCAAGAGACCCAGTACTTC
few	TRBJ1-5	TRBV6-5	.	CASRAGRNQPQHF	TGTGCCAGCCGGGCAGGCCGCAATCAGCCCCAGCATTTT
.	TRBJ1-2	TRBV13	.	CASSPRVRPLYGYTF	TGTGCCAGCAGCCCCCGCGTCCGTCCCCTTTATGGCTACACCTTC
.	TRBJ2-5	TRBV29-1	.	CSVDRQQYF	TGCAGCGTTGACAGACAACAGTACTTC
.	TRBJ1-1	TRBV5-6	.	CASSSGHRAFF	TGTGCCAGCAGCTCGGGTCACCGAGCTTTCTTT